The text below deals with one T cell receptor (beta chain). No antigen is known for it. The sample belongs to a study of vaccination effects on CD4 cells after COVID-19. This table comes from immunoSEQ multiplex PCR, and its TCRdb copy is limited to in-frame clones, with some not included. The table shows tens of thousands of clones, with about three quarters occurring only once. Before sequencing, viral peptide pools were used by the ViraFEST assay to expand antigen-specific CD4+ T cells. The authors isolated CD4+ T cells after about eleven days of culture. This sequence was found in a human donor who received a COVID-19 vaccine. The sample here was CD4+ T cells from PBMCs cultured with HCoV-229E spike peptides, taken before COVID-19 vaccination.

The CDR3, as DNA: TGTGCCAGCCGGCGGGGGGGCGTAGAGACCCAGTACTTC. This encodes CASRRGGVETQYF. The genes are TRBV5-5 and TRBJ2-5, with 9 bases fitting TRBD2. CDR1 and CDR2 from the germline V gene are SGHKS and YYEKEE (reference sequence). CDR3 length: 13 amino acids. V was pared by 7 bases and J by 4 bases, with 5 bases of the junction left unmatched.